What follows are 22 T cell receptor beta chains derived from one specimen sequenced in a study of regulatory T cells in long-lasting Graves disease. CDR3-region Arm-PCR and iRepertoire HTBI primers produced the TCR beta libraries. MiXCR, applied by TCRdb to the multiplex PCR reads, yields one record per CDR3 protein. The sample yields approximately 360,000 distinct CDR3 sequences, 12% seen once. Time point meaning: newly diagnosed GD, antithyroid drugs for less than 3 months. The authors made the TCR library using RNA they extracted from PBMCs. These data also featured in a second study, about T cells in Graves' hyperthyroidism and ophthalmopathy.

Sequencing was performed on peripheral blood mononuclear cells (PBMCs), taken at new diagnosis, from a patient treated with antithyroid drugs. These receptors were obtained from a woman under 30 with Graves disease.

This clonotype was observed a few times. The V gene is TRBV4-3, the J gene TRBJ2-6; D is unresolved. Germline V gene data show CDR1 as LGHNA and CDR2 as YSLEER. V gave up 1 base and J gave up 0 bases, with 7 bases separating them. The CDR3 runs to 16 residues. In DNA, the CDR3 is TGCGCCAGCAGCCAAGTAGACGGCTCTGGGGCCAACGTCCTGACTTTC. Its translation is CASSQVDGSGANVLTF.

This clonotype has at least ten counts. The chain uses TRBV5-1 and TRBJ1-6; 9 positions agree with TRBD1. After removal of 4 bases from V and 10 bases from J, the junction contained 9 bases not matched to a gene. This CDR3 is 15 amino acids long. Germline CDR1 reads SGHRS; CDR2 reads YFSETQ. The CDR3 here is CASSTAGTGSSPLHF. CDR3 in DNA: TGCGCCAGCAGCACTGCCGGGACAGGGTCCTCACCCCTCCACTTT.

This clonotype was seen at least ten times. The V and J genes are TRBV12-5 and TRBJ2-2; 10 bases match TRBD1. Unmatched junction bases numbered 13, after V lost 3 bases and J lost 0 bases. This CDR3 is built from 20 residues. Per the germline V gene, CDR1 is LGHNT and CDR2 is FRNRAP. Written as DNA, the CDR3 is TGTGCTAGTGGTTTCCCCAAAACGGGACAGGGGACTTCGAACACCGGGGAGCTGTTTTTT. This translates into CASGFPKTGQGTSNTGELFF.

In its sample, this clonotype was seen many times. The rearrangement links TRBV7-2 to TRBJ1-6, with D perhaps matching TRBD1 (5 bases). The CDR3 totals 15 residues. Trimming removed 3 bases from V and 7 bases from J, with 13 bases in between. Germline loops: CDR1 SGHTA, CDR2 FQGNSA. CDR3 DNA: TGTGCCAGCAGCTTTTCTCAGGGCTGGAATTCACCCCTCCACTTT. Protein sequence: CASSFSQGWNSPLHF.

The chain links TRBV4-1 to TRBJ1-2; 9 nucleotides agree with TRBD1. CDR1 MGHRA and CDR2 YSYEKL come from the germline V gene. V trimming: 3 bases; J trimming: 5 bases; junction bases outside the gene matches: 10. The CDR3 runs to 16 residues. CDR3 in DNA: TGCGCCAGCAGCCAGCGGGGACAGGGATTCCGATATGGCTACACCTTC. Its translation is CASSQRGQGFRYGYTF.

At least ten counts were recorded for this clonotype. V gene TRBV12-3 or TRBV12-4 combines with J gene TRBJ2-2, with D possibly being TRBD1 or TRBD2 (6 bases each). The CDR3 loop spans 16 amino acids. The germline V and J ends were trimmed by 6 bases and 7 bases, with 21 bases remaining between them. The chain's CDR3 is CASSPILGGEGGELFF. CDR3 DNA: TGTGCCAGCAGCCCCATACTGGGGGGCGAAGGCGGGGAGCTGTTTTTT.

J is TRBJ2-1 and V is TRBV6-5; D remains unclear. The germline V and J ends were trimmed by 0 bases and 0 bases, with 15 bases remaining between them. Per germline, CDR1 MNHEY and CDR2 SVGAGI. The CDR3 runs 18 residues. This chain's CDR3 is CASSYSKEMGISYNEQFF. CDR3 DNA: TGTGCCAGCAGTTACTCGAAGGAGATGGGAATCTCCTACAATGAGCAGTTCTTC.

This clonotype has just a few counts. This chain joins TRBV6-4 and TRBJ2-1; D is ambiguous. V was pared by 0 bases and J by 10 bases, with 13 bases between. CDR1 MRHNA and CDR2 SNTAGT come from the germline V gene. CDR3 size: 14 residues. Here the CDR3 DNA reads TGTGCCAGCAGTGACTCGATTCTTGCCCGAGAGCAGTTCTTC. Protein sequence: CASSDSILAREQFF.

This clonotype was recorded many times. This chain links TRBV29-1 with TRBJ1-2; tentatively, D is TRBD1 (5 bases). The V gene's germline CDR1 is SQVTM and CDR2 ANQGSEA. V gave up 0 bases and J gave up 2 bases, with 19 bases separating them. The CDR3 is 17 residues long. The CDR3 spells CSVEDPPIAHRNYGYTF. In DNA form, the CDR3 reads TGCAGCGTTGAAGATCCCCCGATTGCCCACAGGAACTATGGCTACACCTTC.

This clonotype was detected ten times or more. The chain is built from TRBV28 and TRBJ2-5; tentatively, D is TRBD1 or TRBD2 (5 bases each). Trimming left V 1 base short and J 4 bases short, with 16 bases between. The CDR3 totals 16 residues. Germline values: CDR1 MDHEN, CDR2 SYDVKM. CDR3 region: CASSLFRERDGETQYF. The DNA of the CDR3 is TGTGCCAGCAGTTTATTCAGGGAGCGAGATGGAGAGACCCAGTACTTC.

This clonotype has at least ten counts. The chain recombines TRBV12-3 or TRBV12-4 with TRBJ2-7; TRBD1 agrees at 11 bases. With V trimmed by 6 bases and J by 6 bases, 4 bases remained unmatched. The CDR3 is 13 residues long. CDR3 amino acids: CASRLGTGGEQYF. The CDR3 nucleotides are TGTGCCAGCAGACTAGGGACAGGGGGCGAGCAGTACTTC.

Ten or more counts support this clonotype. This chain connects TRBV12-3 or TRBV12-4 to TRBJ1-1; the D gene is possibly TRBD1 (5 bases). The CDR3 has 14 residues. V was shortened by 2 bases and J by 6 bases, with 13 bases between the two germline ends. Here the CDR3 DNA reads TGTGCCAGCAGTTTATCAGGGCTTAACTCTGAAGCTTTCTTT. Residues: CASSLSGLNSEAFF.

The table lists this clonotype with many counts. The chain joins TRBV6-5 to TRBJ2-1, with 7 bases fitting TRBD2. CDR3 length equals 17 residues. After removal of 4 bases from V and 3 bases from J, the junction contained 12 bases not matched to a gene. The V gene's germline CDR1 is MNHEY and CDR2 SVGAGI. CDR3 region: CASSSLVASGRYNEQFF. For the CDR3, the DNA is TGTGCCAGCAGTTCCTTAGTTGCTAGCGGTCGCTACAATGAGCAGTTCTTC.

CDR3 loop: CASSPEEREIRETQYF. CDR3 DNA: TGTGCCAGCAGCCCAGAGGAGCGGGAGATAAGGGAGACCCAGTACTTC. The rearrangement joins TRBV5-5 to TRBJ2-5; TRBD2 agrees at 8 bases. Germline assignment: CDR1 SGHKS and CDR2 YYEKEE (reference sequence). This CDR3 spans 16 amino acids. Trimming removed 4 bases from V and 5 bases from J; junction bases left unmatched: 13.

This clonotype showed up many times. The V call is TRBV5-1, the J call TRBJ2-3; 9 bases agree with TRBD2. CDR3 length: 17 amino acids. Germline V gene sequence: CDR1 SGHRS, CDR2 YFSETQ. J gave up 4 bases and V 7 bases, and 16 bases lay outside the gene matches. DNA for the CDR3: TGCGCCAGCTCAACGGAGCTAGCGGGCGGGGGGGCAGATACGCAGTATTTT. This sequence encodes CASSTELAGGGADTQYF.

The chain combines TRBV10-3 with TRBJ2-2, with 9 nucleotides matching TRBD1. CDR1 is ENHRY and CDR2 is SYGVKD in the germline V gene. Unmatched junction bases numbered 3, after V lost 0 bases and J lost 4 bases. The length of the CDR3 is 16 residues. The CDR3 nucleotides read TGTGCCATCAGTGAGTCCGGACAGGGGCGCACCGGGGAGCTGTTTTTT. This encodes CAISESGQGRTGELFF.

The chain has TRBV20-1 and TRBJ2-2; 8 bases are shared with TRBD1. V lost 6 bases to trimming and J lost 2 bases; unmatched junction nucleotides: 5. Looked up from germline, CDR1 is DFQATT and CDR2 is SNEGSKA (reference sequence). This CDR3 is built from 14 residues. The CDR3 DNA reads as TGCAGTGCCTTGGGACAGGCTAACACCGGGGAGCTGTTTTTT. Its protein product is CSALGQANTGELFF.

In its sample, this clonotype was seen many times. The chain joins TRBV12-3 or TRBV12-4 to TRBJ2-1; TRBD2 matches at 7 bases. V was clipped by 5 bases and J by 5 bases; unmatched bases: 9. This CDR3 spans 15 amino acids. The CDR3 loop is CASSPFTGGNNEQFF. The CDR3 DNA sequence: TGTGCCAGCAGTCCTTTTACGGGAGGTAACAATGAGCAGTTCTTC.

This clonotype has a count of ten or more. The CDR3 DNA is TGTGCCAGCAGCTTGGTCCCTGGGGCTAGCACAGATACGCAGTATTTT. Amino acids: CASSLVPGASTDTQYF. The J gene is TRBJ2-3, the V gene TRBV5-6; TRBD1 might be the D (5 bases). Germline V gene sequence: CDR1 SGHDT, CDR2 YYEEEE. The CDR3 is 16 residues long. V was pared by 0 bases and J by 0 bases, with 11 bases between.

Many counts were recorded for this clonotype. This chain links TRBV27 with TRBJ1-2; D might be TRBD1 (5 bases). The ends were cut back, 4 bases at V and 2 bases at J, with 8 bases in the middle. The CDR3 extends over 13 amino acids. In germline, CDR1 is MNHEY, CDR2 SMNVEV (reference sequence). The CDR3 protein is CASSSQANYGYTF. The CDR3 DNA reads TGTGCCAGCAGTTCACAGGCAAACTATGGCTACACCTTC.

The chain uses TRBV25-1 and TRBJ1-1, with D unclear. The CDR3 totals 12 residues. Germline V CDR1 and CDR2: MGHDK, SYGVNS. Trimming took 3 bases from V and 8 from J, leaving 10 bases between them. The DNA of the CDR3 is TGTGCCAGCAGTGATACGTTCTCAGAAGCTTTCTTT. Residues: CASSDTFSEAFF.

This clonotype was counted ten times or more. The rearrangement links TRBV12-3 or TRBV12-4 to TRBJ2-7; possibly TRBD2 for D (5 bases). The CDR3 is 11 amino acids. The V end was cut by 6 bases, the J end by 12 bases, with 15 bases between. This CDR3 reads CASSSGGSRYF. DNA of the CDR3: TGTGCCAGCAGCTCCGGAGGATCCCGGTACTTC.